This T cell receptor (beta chain) was identified in a study of cytomegalovirus exposure and HLA in healthy donors. General study results and limits: Trimming of TCR beta V- and J-genes showed a link, identified in a later analysis, to a missense DCLRE1C variant.

Primers: 60 Vbeta forward and 13 Jbeta reverse. Per the original methods: Counted up in a later analysis, unique TCR beta chains came to around 80 million, with 9.5 million to 13 million shared. TCRdb keeps only in-frame clones here, not all; method: immunoSEQ multiplex PCR. The DNA was the basis for D and trimming; V, J and clone size are from that table. The table lists roughly 180,000 clones, roughly four fifths of them singletons, with around 2.4% in the top ten. V lost 3 bases to trimming and J lost 4 bases; unmatched junction nucleotides: 15. There are 18 residues in the CDR3. In germline, CDR1 is SGHAT, CDR2 FQDESV (reference sequence). A word on this clone: Its matching antigen is unknown.

What was sequenced was PBMCs. The V call is TRBV11-1, the J call TRBJ2-3, with 8 nucleotides matching TRBD1. This clonotype was sampled from a female donor in good health and CMV-seronegative. The CDR3 spells CASSLNPGGGAVPDTQYF. In DNA form, the CDR3 reads TGTGCCAGCAGCTTGAACCCAGGGGGCGGCGCAGTCCCAGATACGCAGTATTTT.